The rows below give T cell receptor beta chains drawn from one sample of a study of T cell responses to AZD1222 COVID-19 vaccine. Method: immunoSEQ multiplex PCR; TCRdb's copy keeps in-frame clones and lacks some. The table includes about 180,000 clones, around nine tenths detected once. Material: peripheral blood, obtained on day 0 of AZD1222 vaccination. The receptors come from an adult in good health. Each CDR3 is given with its conserved first and last residue. Each record gives: clone size, J gene, V gene, D gene, CDR3 DNA, CDR3 protein. A D gene is named only where the DNA matches it firmly. Clone size, where shown, is once, few, many, or a class for clones that have expanded.

>NA|TRBJ1-1|TRBV7-3|NA
TGTGCCAGCACCCTGGACCCCTCGAACACTGAAGCTTTCTTT
CASTLDPSNTEAFF
>NA|TRBJ1-2|TRBV6-5|NA
TGTGCCAGCAGATTGAGTGGGGAGAGGAGTGGCTACACCTTC
CASRLSGERSGYTF
>NA|TRBJ2-7|TRBV27|TRBD1
TGTGCCAGCAGTCTGAGAAACAGGGGACACGAGCAGTACTTC
CASSLRNRGHEQYF
>few|TRBJ2-3|TRBV15|TRBD2
TGTGCCACCAGCAGAGAGTTAGCGGGGGTAGATACGCAGTATTTT
CATSRELAGVDTQYF
>NA|TRBJ2-1|TRBV7-3|TRBD2
TGTGCCAGCAGCAGACTAGCGGGAGTCAGCCCCTACAATGAGCAGTTCTTC
CASSRLAGVSPYNEQFF
>NA|TRBJ2-7|TRBV7-9|TRBD2
TGTGCCAGCAGCTCCTTTAGCGGGATTTCCTACGAGCAGTACTTC
CASSSFSGISYEQYF
>NA|TRBJ2-1|TRBV9|NA
TGTGCCAGCAGCGTAGCTAAAGATACATACAATGAGCAGTTCTTC
CASSVAKDTYNEQFF
>NA|TRBJ1-6|TRBV3-1/TRBV3-2|NA
TGTGCCAGCAGCCAAGACTCACCGGCCCCCCTCCACTTT
CASSQDSPAPLHF
>NA|TRBJ1-1|TRBV30|NA
TGTGCCTGGAATCCCAAAAGGGTTCCCGGGGGCACTGAAGCTTTCTTT
CAWNPKRVPGGTEAFF
>NA|TRBJ1-2|TRBV20-1|NA
TGCAGTGCTGAATACAGCGGAGGCTACACCTTC
CSAEYSGGYTF
>NA|TRBJ2-5|TRBV3-1/TRBV3-2|TRBD2
TGTGCCAGCAGCAAGCGGGGGGGCCTCGTCCAAGAGACCCAGTACTTC
CASSKRGGLVQETQYF
>NA|TRBJ2-1|TRBV9|TRBD2
TGTGCCAGCAGCGTACAAATAGCGGGAGGAGACAATGAGCAGTTCTTC
CASSVQIAGGDNEQFF
>NA|TRBJ1-2|TRBV5-1|TRBD1
TGCGCCAGCAGCTTGGCGACAGGGTGGGGTGGTGGCTACACCTTC
CASSLATGWGGGYTF
>NA|TRBJ2-1|TRBV28|NA
TGTGCCAGCAGTTTTTCCAAGAGATTCGGTGAGCAGTTCTTC
CASSFSKRFGEQFF
>NA|TRBJ1-2|TRBV27|TRBD1
TGTGCCAGCAGCTGGGACAGCGCCTATGGCTACACCTTC
CASSWDSAYGYTF
>once|TRBJ1-5|TRBV10-3|NA
TGTGCCATCAGTGAGGAAAGGGGCAATCAGCCCCAGCATTTT
CAISEERGNQPQHF
>NA|TRBJ2-3|TRBV13|TRBD1
TGTGCCAGCATGCGGAAGGGGGCGACAGATACGCAGTATTTT
CASMRKGATDTQYF
>NA|TRBJ1-6|TRBV5-1|TRBD1
TGCGCCAGCAGCTCAGGACAGGGTGTTTCACCCCTCCACTTT
CASSSGQGVSPLHF
>few|TRBJ1-5|TRBV24-1|NA
TGTGCCACCAGTGACCCCGGGGGGTTCAATCAGCCCCAGCATTTT
CATSDPGGFNQPQHF
>NA|TRBJ1-4|TRBV9|NA
TGTGCCAGCAGTTCGCTGGAGGAAGGGGGTGAAAAACTGTTTTTT
CASSSLEEGGEKLFF
>NA|TRBJ1-2|TRBV10-3|NA
TGTGCCATCAGTGCTGGGTACCCTAACTATGGCTACACCTTC
CAISAGYPNYGYTF
>NA|TRBJ2-2|TRBV2|TRBD2
TGTGCCAGCGTTGGGGCTAGCGGGGGCTTGAACACCGGGGAGCTGTTTTTT
CASVGASGGLNTGELFF
>NA|TRBJ1-5|TRBV7-6|TRBD1
TGTGCCAGCAGCATGACAGGGGAGAGTCAGCCCCAGCATTTT
CASSMTGESQPQHF
>NA|TRBJ1-4|TRBV5-4|NA
TGTGCCAGCAGCTTGGAGGGGACTAAAAGTGAAAAACTGTTTTTT
CASSLEGTKSEKLFF
>NA|TRBJ1-1|TRBV6-5|NA
TGTGCCAGCAGTCTCGCGGACAATGTTGGTGAAGCTTTCTTT
CASSLADNVGEAFF
>NA|TRBJ1-4|TRBV28|NA
TGTGCCAGCAGCCCCGACGGAGGAAAACTGTTTTTT
CASSPDGGKLFF
>once|TRBJ2-7|TRBV11-3|NA
TGTGCCAGCAGCTTAGATCGGGGGGAGCAGTACTTC
CASSLDRGEQYF
>NA|TRBJ1-2|TRBV29-1|NA
TGCAGCGTTGGTCCGACAGCGTATGGCTACACCTTC
CSVGPTAYGYTF
>NA|TRBJ2-7|TRBV9|NA
TGTGCCAGCAGCGGAGGGGGGACAGCCACCTACGAGCAGTACTTC
CASSGGGTATYEQYF
>NA|TRBJ2-7|TRBV27|TRBD1
TGTGCCAGCAGGTGGGGACAGTCCTACGAGCAGTACTTC
CASRWGQSYEQYF
>NA|TRBJ2-5|TRBV28|TRBD2
TGTGCCAGCAGTCTAGGACTAGCGGGCCAAGAGACCCAGTACTTC
CASSLGLAGQETQYF
>NA|TRBJ1-2|TRBV29-1|TRBD1
TGCAGCGTAAGCGGGACAGCTAACTATGGCTACACCTTC
CSVSGTANYGYTF
>NA|TRBJ2-5|TRBV11-2|NA
TGTGCCAGCAGCTTATCAGGTGCACGGGAGACCCAGTACTTC
CASSLSGARETQYF
>once|TRBJ2-2|TRBV18|NA
TGTGCCAGCTCCCGGCAGACTAACACCGGGGAGCTGTTTTTT
CASSRQTNTGELFF
>NA|TRBJ1-6|TRBV28|NA
TGTGCCAGCTCCCCAGGGAACTATAATTCACCCCTCCACTTT
CASSPGNYNSPLHF
>NA|TRBJ1-1|TRBV10-2|NA
TGCGCCAGCAGTCGGGCAGTTGAAGCTTTCTTT
CASSRAVEAFF
>NA|TRBJ1-2|TRBV19|TRBD1
TGTGCCAGTAGTACCAAAACAGGGGGATCTGGCTACACCTTC
CASSTKTGGSGYTF
>NA|TRBJ2-1|TRBV30|TRBD2
TGTGCCTGGAGTGTACCCCGGACTAGCGGTTCACATGAGCAGTTCTTC
CAWSVPRTSGSHEQFF
>NA|TRBJ2-7|TRBV11-2|NA
TGTGCCAGCAGCTTTGGTCAGGGTAGCTACGAGCAGTACTTC
CASSFGQGSYEQYF
>NA|TRBJ2-4|TRBV9|TRBD2
TGTGCCAGTCAAAGAGGGGGACTAGCGGGAGAAAAGGCCAAAAACATTCAGTACTTC
CASQRGGLAGEKAKNIQYF
>NA|TRBJ1-1|TRBV30|NA
TGTGCCTGGAACGAAGCTTTCTTT
CAWNEAFF
>NA|TRBJ2-3|TRBV10-1|NA
TGCGCCAGCAGTCTTGAGAGGGACACAGATACGCAGTATTTT
CASSLERDTDTQYF
>NA|TRBJ2-2|TRBV11-2|NA
TGTGCCAGCTCCCTTACTAACACCGGGGAGCTGTTTTTT
CASSLTNTGELFF
>NA|TRBJ2-7|TRBV7-7|NA
TGTGCTAGCAGCCAGGGGCCGACCTACGAGCAGTACTTC
CASSQGPTYEQYF
>NA|TRBJ1-2|TRBV19|TRBD1
TGTGCCAGCCGACAGGGGGCGCTTGGCTACACCTTC
CASRQGALGYTF
>NA|TRBJ2-7|TRBV9|TRBD2
TGTGCCAGCAGCGTAGACGGGGGGTCGGCTTACGAGCAGTACTTC
CASSVDGGSAYEQYF
>NA|TRBJ2-1|TRBV7-6|TRBD2
TGTGCCAGCAGCTTAGACTGGGCGGGGGGGACCCAAAGTGAGCAGTTCTTC
CASSLDWAGGTQSEQFF
>NA|TRBJ2-1|TRBV5-6|TRBD2
TGTGCCAGCAGTAGCGGGGGGAGCTCCTACAATGAGCAGTTCTTC
CASSSGGSSYNEQFF
>NA|TRBJ1-5|TRBV30|NA
TGTGCCTGGAGTGTTAGCGGGGCTCAGCCCCAGCATTTT
CAWSVSGAQPQHF
>NA|TRBJ2-1|TRBV7-7|NA
TGTGCTAGCAGCTCAGGTTCCCTCGCCTACAATGAGCAGTTCTTC
CASSSGSLAYNEQFF
>NA|TRBJ1-5|TRBV15|NA
TGTGCCACCAGCAGGTCGGACCAGCCCCAGCATTTT
CATSRSDQPQHF
>NA|TRBJ2-7|TRBV7-3|NA
TGTGCCAGCAGCTCCGGGACTCTCTCTGGGGAGCAGTACTTC
CASSSGTLSGEQYF
>once|TRBJ1-5|TRBV30|NA
TGTGCCTGGAGTGTCCTCTCGGGAGGTCAGCCCCAGCATTTT
CAWSVLSGGQPQHF
>NA|TRBJ2-7|TRBV2|NA
TGTGCCAGCAGTGGAAATGTAAACTCCTACGAGCAGTACTTC
CASSGNVNSYEQYF
>NA|TRBJ1-5|TRBV11-2|NA
TGTGCCAGCAGCTTGGGCTTTGGTCAGCCCCAGCATTTT
CASSLGFGQPQHF
>NA|TRBJ1-1|TRBV14|TRBD1
TGTGCCAGCAGCCAAACCGGGACAGCGATAACTGAAGCTTTCTTT
CASSQTGTAITEAFF
>NA|TRBJ2-5|TRBV28|TRBD2
TGTGCCAGCAGTCCGTGGGAGGGCCCAGAGACCCAGTACTTC
CASSPWEGPETQYF
>NA|TRBJ1-6|TRBV9|NA
TGTGCCAGCAGCGTAGAATTAGGGGGAAATTCACCCCTCCACTTT
CASSVELGGNSPLHF
>few|TRBJ1-5|TRBV9|NA
TGTGCCAGCAGCGTAACTGATAGCAATCAGCCCCAGCATTTT
CASSVTDSNQPQHF
>NA|TRBJ1-5|TRBV6-5|NA
TGTGCCAGCAGTAGACAAGCCAATCAGCCCCAGCATTTT
CASSRQANQPQHF